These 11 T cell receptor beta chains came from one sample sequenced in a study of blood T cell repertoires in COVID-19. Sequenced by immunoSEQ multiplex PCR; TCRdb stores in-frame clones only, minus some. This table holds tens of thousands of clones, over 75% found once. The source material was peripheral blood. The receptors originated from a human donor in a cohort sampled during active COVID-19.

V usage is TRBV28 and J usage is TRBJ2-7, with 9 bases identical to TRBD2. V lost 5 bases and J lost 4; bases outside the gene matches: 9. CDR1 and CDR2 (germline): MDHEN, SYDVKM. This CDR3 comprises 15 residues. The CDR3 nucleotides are TGTGCCAGCAGTCCCCATCGGACTAGCGAATACGAGCAGTACTTC. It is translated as CASSPHRTSEYEQYF.

This CDR3 is CASSRDIQETQYF. The CDR3 DNA sequence: TGTGCCAGCAGTCGAGACATCCAAGAGACCCAGTACTTC. This chain joins TRBV6-5 and TRBJ2-5; no firm D call. V lost 5 bases and J 1 base, leaving 8 bases between the germline ends. The germline V gene has CDR1 MNHEY and CDR2 SVGAGI. The CDR3 runs to 13 residues.

CDR3 DNA sequence: TGTGCCAGCAGCCAGACAGGCCCGTCCTCCTTACCCCTCCACTTT. This codes for CASSQTGPSSLPLHF. The rearrangement joins TRBV14 to TRBJ1-6, with D maybe TRBD1 (6 bases). Between the trimmed V and J ends, which lost 3 bases and 12 bases, there was a span of 18 bases. The CDR3 loop spans 15 amino acids. Germline V gives CDR1 SGHDN, CDR2 FVKESK.

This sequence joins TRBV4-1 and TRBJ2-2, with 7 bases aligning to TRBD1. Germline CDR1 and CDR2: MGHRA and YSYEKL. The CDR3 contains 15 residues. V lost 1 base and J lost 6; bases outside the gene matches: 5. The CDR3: CASSQGTGPPGELFF. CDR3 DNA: TGCGCCAGCAGCCAAGGGACAGGACCCCCCGGGGAGCTGTTTTTT.

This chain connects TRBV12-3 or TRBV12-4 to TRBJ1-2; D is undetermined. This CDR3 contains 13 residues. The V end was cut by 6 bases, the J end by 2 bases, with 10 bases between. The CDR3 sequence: CASSPGSNYGYTF. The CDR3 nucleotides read TGTGCCAGCAGCCCAGGCTCCAACTATGGCTACACCTTC.

This CDR3 reads CASSPTGVGGSNQPQHF. CDR3 in DNA: TGTGCCAGCTCACCAACAGGGGTAGGGGGTAGCAATCAGCCCCAGCATTTT. The chain employs TRBV18 and TRBJ1-5, with 7 bases aligning to TRBD1. The CDR3 consists of 17 residues. The germline V gene encodes CDR1 KGHSH and CDR2 LQKENI. J gave up 0 bases and V 2 bases, and 7 bases lay outside the gene matches.

The CDR3 DNA reads TGTGCCAGTAGTGGGGCGGTGGGCCTTTCTCAGAACACTGAAGCTTTCTTT. Translating it yields CASSGAVGLSQNTEAFF. The J gene is TRBJ1-1, the V gene TRBV19; tentative D call: TRBD1 (5 bases). Germline values: CDR1 LNHDA, CDR2 SQIVND (reference sequence). The CDR3 has 17 residues. V lost 5 bases and J 1 base, leaving 20 bases between the germline ends.

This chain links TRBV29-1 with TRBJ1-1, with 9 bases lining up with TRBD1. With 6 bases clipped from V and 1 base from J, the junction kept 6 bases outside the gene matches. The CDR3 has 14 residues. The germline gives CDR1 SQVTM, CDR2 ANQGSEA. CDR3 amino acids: CSVKRTGENTEAFF. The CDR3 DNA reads TGCAGCGTGAAAAGGACAGGGGAGAACACTGAAGCTTTCTTT.

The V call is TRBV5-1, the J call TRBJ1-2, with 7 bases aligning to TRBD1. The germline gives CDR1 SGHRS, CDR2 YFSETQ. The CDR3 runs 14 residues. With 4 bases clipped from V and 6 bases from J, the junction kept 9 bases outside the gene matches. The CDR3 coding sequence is TGCGCCAGCAGCAAGGACAGGCCTATTAATGGCTACACCTTC. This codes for CASSKDRPINGYTF. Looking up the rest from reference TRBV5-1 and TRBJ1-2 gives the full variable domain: KAGVTQTPRYLIKTRGQQVTLSCSPISGHRSVSWYQQTPGQGLQFLFEYFSETQRNKGNFPGRFSGRQFSNSRSEMNVSTLELGDSALYLCASSKDRPINGYTFGSGTRLTVV.

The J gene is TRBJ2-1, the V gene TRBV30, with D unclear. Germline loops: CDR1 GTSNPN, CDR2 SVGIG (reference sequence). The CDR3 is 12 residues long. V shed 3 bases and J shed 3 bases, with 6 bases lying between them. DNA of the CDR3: TGTGCCTGGAGCGTAGACTACAATGAGCAGTTCTTC. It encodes CAWSVDYNEQFF. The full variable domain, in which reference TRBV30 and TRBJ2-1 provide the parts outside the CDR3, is SQTIHQWPATLVQPVGSPLSLECTVEGTSNPNLYWYRQAAGRGLQLLFYSVGIGQISSEVPQNLSASRPQDRQFILSSKKLLLSDSGFYLCAWSVDYNEQFFGPGTRLTVL.

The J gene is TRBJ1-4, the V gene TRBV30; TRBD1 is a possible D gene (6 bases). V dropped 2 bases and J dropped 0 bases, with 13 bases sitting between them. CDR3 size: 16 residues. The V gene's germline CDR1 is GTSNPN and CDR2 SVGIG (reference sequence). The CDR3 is CAWSPRQEATNEKLFF. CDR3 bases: TGTGCCTGGAGTCCCCGACAGGAGGCAACTAATGAAAAACTGTTTTTT.